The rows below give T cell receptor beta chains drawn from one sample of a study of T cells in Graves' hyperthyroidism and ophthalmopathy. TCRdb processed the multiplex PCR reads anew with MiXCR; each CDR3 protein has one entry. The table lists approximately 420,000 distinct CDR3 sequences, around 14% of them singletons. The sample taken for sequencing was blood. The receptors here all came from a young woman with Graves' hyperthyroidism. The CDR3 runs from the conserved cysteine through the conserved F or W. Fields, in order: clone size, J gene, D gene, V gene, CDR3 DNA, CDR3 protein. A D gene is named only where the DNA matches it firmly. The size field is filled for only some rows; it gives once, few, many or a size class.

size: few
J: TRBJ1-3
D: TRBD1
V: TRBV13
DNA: TGTGCCGGCAGCCCAGGGCGCAGGGGGCCCGGAAACACCATATATTTT
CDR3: CAGSPGRRGPGNTIYF

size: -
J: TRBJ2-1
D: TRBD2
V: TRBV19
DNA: TGTGCCAGTAGTATAGGGCGGGCGGGAGTTTGGTTGGAGCAGTTCTTC
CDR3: CASSIGRAGVWLEQFF

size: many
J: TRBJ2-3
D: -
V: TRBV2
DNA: TGTGCCAGCATTGGCAGACTTCGCACAGATACGCAGTATTTT
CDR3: CASIGRLRTDTQYF

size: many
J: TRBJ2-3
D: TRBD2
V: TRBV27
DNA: TGTGCCAGCAGTACCCTAGCGGGAGATCTCTGGGATACGCAGTATTTT
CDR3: CASSTLAGDLWDTQYF

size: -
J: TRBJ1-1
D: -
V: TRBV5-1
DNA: TGCGCCAGCAGCCCTAACAGGGATGGGTACACTGAAGCTTTCTTT
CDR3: CASSPNRDGYTEAFF

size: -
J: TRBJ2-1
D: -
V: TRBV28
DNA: TGTGCCAGCAGCCCTCGGGGCATCGGCTCCTACAATGAGCAGTTCTTC
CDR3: CASSPRGIGSYNEQFF

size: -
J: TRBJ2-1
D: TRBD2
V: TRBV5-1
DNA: TGCGCCAGCAGCTTGGGCACGGGAGGAGGGAATGAGCAGTTCTTC
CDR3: CASSLGTGGGNEQFF

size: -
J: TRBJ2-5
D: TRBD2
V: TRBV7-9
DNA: TGTGCCAGCAGCTCGACTATGACCGGACTAGCGAGAGAGACCCAGTACTTC
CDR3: CASSSTMTGLARETQYF

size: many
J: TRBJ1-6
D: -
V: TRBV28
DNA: TGTGCCAGCAGCCAAGGGGACCGAAATAATTCACCCCTCCACTTT
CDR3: CASSQGDRNNSPLHF

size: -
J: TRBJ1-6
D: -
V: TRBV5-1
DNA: TGCGCCAGCAGCCCCTCGGGGGCTGGTTCACCCCTCCACTTT
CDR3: CASSPSGAGSPLHF

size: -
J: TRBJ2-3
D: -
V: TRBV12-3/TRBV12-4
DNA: TGTGCCAGCCTCAGAGGGATCAACGGGGGAGATACGCAGTATTTT
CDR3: CASLRGINGGDTQYF

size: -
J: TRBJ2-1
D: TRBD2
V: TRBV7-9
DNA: TGTGCCAGCAGCTTAGCGCTTAGGACTAGCGGATCCTACAATGAGCAGTCCTTC
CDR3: CASSLALRTSGSYNEQSF

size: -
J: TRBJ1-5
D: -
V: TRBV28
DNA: TGTGCCAGCAGGAACAATCAGCCCCAGCATTTT
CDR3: CASRNNQPQHF

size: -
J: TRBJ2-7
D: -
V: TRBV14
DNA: TGTGCCAGCAGCCAAGAAGGCCGGTACGAGCAGTACTTC
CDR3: CASSQEGRYEQYF

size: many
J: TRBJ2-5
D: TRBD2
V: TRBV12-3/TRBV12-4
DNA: TGTGCCAGCGTCACTAGCGGGTCCTGGGAGACCCAGTACTTC
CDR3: CASVTSGSWETQYF

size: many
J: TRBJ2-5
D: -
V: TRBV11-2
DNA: TGTGCCAGCAGCGCAGGCAGGGCCCAAGAGACCCAGTACTTC
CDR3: CASSAGRAQETQYF

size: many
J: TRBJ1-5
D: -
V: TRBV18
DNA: TGTGCCAGCTCACCCGGACGGGATCAGCCCCAGCATTTT
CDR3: CASSPGRDQPQHF

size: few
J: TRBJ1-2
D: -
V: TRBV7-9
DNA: TGTGCCAGCAGCCCTGAGACTAACTATGGCTACACCTTC
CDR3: CASSPETNYGYTF

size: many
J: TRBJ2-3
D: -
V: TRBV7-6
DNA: TGTGCCAGCAGCTTAGAGGGGGGACTGACAGATACGCAGTATTTT
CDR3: CASSLEGGLTDTQYF

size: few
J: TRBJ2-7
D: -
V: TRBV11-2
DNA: TGTGCCAGCAGCTTAGGAGCCAGGGGCCTCGGTCGGCAGTACTTC
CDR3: CASSLGARGLGRQYF

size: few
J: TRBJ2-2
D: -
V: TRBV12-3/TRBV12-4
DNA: TGTGCCAGCAGTTACGGCTATAACACCGGGGAGCTGTTTTTT
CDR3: CASSYGYNTGELFF

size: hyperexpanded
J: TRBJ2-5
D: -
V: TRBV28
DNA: TGTGCCAGCAGTTTAATGGGGGACGGACAAGAGACCCAGTACTTC
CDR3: CASSLMGDGQETQYF

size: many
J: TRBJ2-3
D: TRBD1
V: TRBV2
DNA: TGTGCCAGTACCGGGACAGGGAGCACAGATACGCAGTATTTT
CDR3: CASTGTGSTDTQYF

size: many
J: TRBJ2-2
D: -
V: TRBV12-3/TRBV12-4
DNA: TGTGCCAGCAGACCGGGACGTCGGAACACCGGGGAGCTGTTTTTT
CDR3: CASRPGRRNTGELFF

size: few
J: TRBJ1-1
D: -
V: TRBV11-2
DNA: TGTGCCAGCAGCTTAGGAAGTAGGGGCACTGAAGCTTTCTTT
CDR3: CASSLGSRGTEAFF

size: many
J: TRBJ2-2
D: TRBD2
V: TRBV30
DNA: TGTGCCTGGAAATTAGCGGGGAAGAACACCGGGGAGCTGTTTTTT
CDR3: CAWKLAGKNTGELFF

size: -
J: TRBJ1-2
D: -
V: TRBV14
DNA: TGTGCCAGCAGCCAATATGGGACCTATGGCTACACCTTC
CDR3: CASSQYGTYGYTF

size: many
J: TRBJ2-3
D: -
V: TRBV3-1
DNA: TGTGCCAGCAGCCAAGTACATAGCGGACCGGCGGATACGCAGTATTTT
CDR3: CASSQVHSGPADTQYF

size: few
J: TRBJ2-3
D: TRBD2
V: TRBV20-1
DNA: TGCAGTGCTAGACGGGCGGGAGGAAACACAGATACGCAGTATTTT
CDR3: CSARRAGGNTDTQYF

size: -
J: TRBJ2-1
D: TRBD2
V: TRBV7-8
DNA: TGTGCCAGCAGCTTAAGGTCTAGCGGGAGTTTGCATGAGCAGTTCTTC
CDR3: CASSLRSSGSLHEQFF

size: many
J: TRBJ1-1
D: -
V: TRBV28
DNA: TGTGCCAGCAGTTTAGAGGGGGGTCCCACTGAAGCTTTCTTT
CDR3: CASSLEGGPTEAFF

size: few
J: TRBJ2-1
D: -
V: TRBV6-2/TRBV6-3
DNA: TGTGCCAGCAGTAGCCCCGAGGGATCCCCCTACAATGAGCGGTTCTTC
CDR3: CASSSPEGSPYNERFF

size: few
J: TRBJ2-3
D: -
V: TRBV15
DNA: TGTGCCACCAGCAGAGATGGGAGGGATACGCAGTATTTT
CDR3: CATSRDGRDTQYF

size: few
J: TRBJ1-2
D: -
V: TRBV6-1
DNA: TGTGCCAGCAGAGGGGGGGCGCAGCTCTATGGCTACACCTTC
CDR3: CASRGGAQLYGYTF

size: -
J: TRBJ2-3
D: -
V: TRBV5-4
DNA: TGTGCCAGCAGCGGGGACAGCCCGGGGGAGTATTTT
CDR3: CASSGDSPGEYF

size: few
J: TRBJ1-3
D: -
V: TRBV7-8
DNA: TGTGCCAGCAGCGACCTGATTTCGGTAGACGGAAGAAACACCATATATTTT
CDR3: CASSDLISVDGRNTIYF

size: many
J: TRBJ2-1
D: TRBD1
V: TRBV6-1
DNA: TGTGCCAGCAGCACACAGGGGGTCAACAATGAGCAGTTCTTC
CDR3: CASSTQGVNNEQFF

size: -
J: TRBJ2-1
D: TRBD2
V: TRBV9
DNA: TGTGCCAGCAGCGCGACTAGCGGGACCGGCAATGAGCAGTTCTTC
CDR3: CASSATSGTGNEQFF

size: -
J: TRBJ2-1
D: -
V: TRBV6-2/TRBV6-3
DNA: TGTGCCAGCACTTATCGGGAAGCGGTTCTAAACGACAATGAGCAGTTCTTC
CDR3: CASTYREAVLNDNEQFF

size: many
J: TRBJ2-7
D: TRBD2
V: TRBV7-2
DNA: TGTGCCAGCAGCTTAGAATCCCTGGGGCGGGAGAGCTCCTACGAGCAGTACTTC
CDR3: CASSLESLGRESSYEQYF

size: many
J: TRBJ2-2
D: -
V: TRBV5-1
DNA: TGCGCCAGCAGCTTGGCCGCCGCGAACACCGGGGAGCTGTTTTTT
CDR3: CASSLAAANTGELFF

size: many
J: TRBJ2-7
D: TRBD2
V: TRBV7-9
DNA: TGTGCCAGCAGCTTATACGGGACTAACGAGCAGTACTTC
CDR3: CASSLYGTNEQYF

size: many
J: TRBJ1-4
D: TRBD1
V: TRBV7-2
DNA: TGTGCCAGCAGCTTAACGGGGTCGCGACAGGGGGCAGCTAATGAAAAACTGTTTTTT
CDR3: CASSLTGSRQGAANEKLFF

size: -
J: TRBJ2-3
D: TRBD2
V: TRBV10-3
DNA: TGTGCCATCAGTGATAGTCGTGGTAGCGGGTCAGCCACAGATACGCAGTATTTT
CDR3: CAISDSRGSGSATDTQYF

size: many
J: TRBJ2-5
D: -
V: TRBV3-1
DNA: TGTGCCAGCAGCCAGGATCTAATTACGGCGGGCCGACAAGAGACCCAGTACTTC
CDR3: CASSQDLITAGRQETQYF

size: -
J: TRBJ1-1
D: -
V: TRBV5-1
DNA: TGCGCCAGCAGCTTGGTGGGACATTCAGAAGCTTTCTTT
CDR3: CASSLVGHSEAFF

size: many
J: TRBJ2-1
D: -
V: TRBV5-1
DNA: TGCGCCAGCAGCACCCAAGGACAGTCCTACAATGAGCAGTTCTTC
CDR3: CASSTQGQSYNEQFF

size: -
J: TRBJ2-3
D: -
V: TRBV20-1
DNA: TGCAGTGCTGTGAGCCTAGCAGAGTCGGGAGATACGCAGTATTTT
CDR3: CSAVSLAESGDTQYF

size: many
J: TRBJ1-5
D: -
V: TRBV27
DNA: TGTGCCAGCAGTTTGGGGGGGGGGCAGCCCCAGCATTTT
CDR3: CASSLGGGQPQHF

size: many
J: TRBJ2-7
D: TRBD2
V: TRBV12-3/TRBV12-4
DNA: TGTGCCAGCAGCCCTAGACTAGCGGGAGTAGGTGAGCAGTACTTC
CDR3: CASSPRLAGVGEQYF

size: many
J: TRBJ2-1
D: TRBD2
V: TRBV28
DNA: TGTGCCAGCAGTGGAACCGGGACTAGCGGAATCTACAATGAGCAGTTCTTC
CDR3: CASSGTGTSGIYNEQFF

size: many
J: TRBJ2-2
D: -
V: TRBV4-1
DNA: TGCGCCAGCAGCCAAGGGCAGGGGGGGACCGGGGAGCTGTTTTTT
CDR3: CASSQGQGGTGELFF